The clone carrying this T cell receptor (beta chain) turned up a few times. What it binds is unknown. 5'RACE, which relied on constant-segment primers, yielded TCR alpha and TCR beta cDNA libraries carrying sample barcodes and UMIs. TCRdb recomputed calls from the 5' RACE reads with MiXCR, one row per CDR3 protein. The repertoire holds about 110,000 distinct CDR3 sequences, with approximately 21% as singletons. Trimming removed 7 bases at V and 0 bases at J, with 10 bases between. Germline V gives CDR1 MNHEY, CDR2 SMNVEV (reference sequence). The CDR3 length is 13 residues. The data derive from a study of T-cell memory formation after mild COVID-19. Regarding the study as a whole: Mainly CM and EM harbored the contracting CD4+ clones; mainly EMRA harbored the CD8+ ones.

The sequencing sample was made of PBMCs or a T cell subset sorted from them (not recorded which). The chain couples TRBV27 to TRBJ2-7; perhaps TRBD2 as D (6 bases). This TCR was recovered from a man younger than 30 who had mild COVID-19 (a few samples of this study predate the infection). Cell type and time point are not known. The CDR3 reads CASKTGGSYEQYV. CDR3 coding DNA: TGTGCCAGCAAAACCGGGGGCTCCTACGAGCAGTACGTC.